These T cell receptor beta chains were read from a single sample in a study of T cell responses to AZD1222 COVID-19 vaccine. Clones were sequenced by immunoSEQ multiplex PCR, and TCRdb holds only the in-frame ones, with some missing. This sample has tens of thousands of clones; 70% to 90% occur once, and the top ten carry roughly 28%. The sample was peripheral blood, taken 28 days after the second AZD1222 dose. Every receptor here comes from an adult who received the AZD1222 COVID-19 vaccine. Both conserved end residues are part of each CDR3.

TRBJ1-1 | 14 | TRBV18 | CASSLGRGNTEAFF
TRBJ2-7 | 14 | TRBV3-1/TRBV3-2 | CASSRDRHSYEQYF
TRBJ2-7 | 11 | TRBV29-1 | CSVELSYEQYF
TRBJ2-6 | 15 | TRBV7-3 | CASSTSPSGANVLTF
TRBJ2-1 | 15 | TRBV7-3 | CASSFYGTNYNEQFF
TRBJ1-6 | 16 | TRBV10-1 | CASSESLAGVGSPLHF
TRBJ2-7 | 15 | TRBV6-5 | CASSTQGFGSYEQYF
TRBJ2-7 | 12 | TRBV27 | CASSLGSGEQYF
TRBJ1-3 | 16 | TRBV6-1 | CASSGPGTVSGNTIYF
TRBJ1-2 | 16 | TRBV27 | CASSPRPGQRHEGYTF
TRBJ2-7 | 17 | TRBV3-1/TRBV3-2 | CASSQEPFSGRSHEQYF
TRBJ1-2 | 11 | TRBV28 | CASSRIYGYTF
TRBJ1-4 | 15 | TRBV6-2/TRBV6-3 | CASSYDGGGNEKLFF
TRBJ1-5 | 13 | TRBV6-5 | CASSPRLAQPQHF
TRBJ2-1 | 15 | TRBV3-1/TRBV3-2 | CASSPGTSGTSEQFF
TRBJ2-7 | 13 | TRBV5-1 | CASSVVADYEQYF
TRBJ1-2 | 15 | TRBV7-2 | CASSLVRGNQDGYTF
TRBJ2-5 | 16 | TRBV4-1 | CASRLSPQLPGETQYF
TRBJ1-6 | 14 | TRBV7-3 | CASSFSGKGSPLHF
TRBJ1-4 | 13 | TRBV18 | CASSPVLDEKLFF
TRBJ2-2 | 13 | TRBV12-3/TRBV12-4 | CASTSGEGGELFF
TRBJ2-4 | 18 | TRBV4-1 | CASSQGLAGVLAKNIQYF
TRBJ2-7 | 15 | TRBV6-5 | CASRQGTGGFYEQYF
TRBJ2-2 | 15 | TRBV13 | CASSSQGRDNGELFF
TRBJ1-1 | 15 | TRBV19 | CASSISGQGGTEAFF
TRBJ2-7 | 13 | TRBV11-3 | CASSLRDTYEQYF
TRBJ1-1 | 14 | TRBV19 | CASSIGAGDTEAFF
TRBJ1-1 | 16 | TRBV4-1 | CASSQGTGHLNTEAFF
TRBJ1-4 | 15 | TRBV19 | CASSMPRRGNEKLFF
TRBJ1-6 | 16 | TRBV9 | CASSPRGAPSNSPLHF
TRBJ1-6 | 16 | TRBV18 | CASSPGHSKGGSPLHF
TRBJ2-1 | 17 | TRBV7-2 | CASSLALTSGSYNEQFF
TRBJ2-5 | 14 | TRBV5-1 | CASTPAGLQETQYF
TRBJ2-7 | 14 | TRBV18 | CASSAGTGGDEQYF
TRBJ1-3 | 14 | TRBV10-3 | CAISESGQINTIYF
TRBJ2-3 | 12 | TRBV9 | CASSAQGDTQYF
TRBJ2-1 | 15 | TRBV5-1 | CASSLVGGVRNEQFF
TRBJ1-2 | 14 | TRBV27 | CASSSSDRVYGYTF
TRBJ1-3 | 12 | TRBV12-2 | CASWDLGSTIYF
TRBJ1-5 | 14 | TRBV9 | CASSVGRVGQPQHF
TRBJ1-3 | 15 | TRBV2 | CASSDGALSGNTIYF
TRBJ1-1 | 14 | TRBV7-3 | CASSSSDRIGEAFF
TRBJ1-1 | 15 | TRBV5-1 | CASSLVPRGDTEAFF
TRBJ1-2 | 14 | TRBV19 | CASTLTGLVYGYTF
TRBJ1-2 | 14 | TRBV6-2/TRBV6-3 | CASSLPSANYGYTF
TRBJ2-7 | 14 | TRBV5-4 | CASSLASSEVEQYF
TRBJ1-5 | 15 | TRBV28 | CASRSPGMVNQPQHF
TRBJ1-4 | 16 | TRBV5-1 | CASSFKTGGAQEKLFF
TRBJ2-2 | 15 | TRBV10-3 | CAISDQVANTGELFF
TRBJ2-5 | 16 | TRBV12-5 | CASAPPGTSGRETQYF
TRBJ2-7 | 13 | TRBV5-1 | CASSSSHAYEQYF
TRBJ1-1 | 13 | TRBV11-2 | CASSPTGPLEAFF
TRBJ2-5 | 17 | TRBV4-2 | CASSLTGSGSVGETQYF
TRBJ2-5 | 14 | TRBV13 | CASSLGLAGETQYF
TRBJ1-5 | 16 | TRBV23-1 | CASSPQGQGSNQPQHF
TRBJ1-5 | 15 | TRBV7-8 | CASSSYQGSNQPQHF
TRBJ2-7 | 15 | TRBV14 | CASSQDLTGGLVQYF